The rows below give T cell receptor beta chains drawn from one sample of a study of T cells after yellow fever vaccination. TCRdb analysed the 5' RACE reads with MiXCR anew, one entry per CDR3 protein. The data hold 170,000 or so distinct CDR3 sequences, with approximately 6.2% observed a single time. The material sequenced was CD4+ T cells sorted from PBMCs, taken on the day of the first yellow fever vaccination. Source of these receptors: a man aged 18 to 29 who received the YFV17D yellow fever vaccine. CDR3s include the opening cysteine and the closing phenylalanine or tryptophan. D genes are given only for firm matches. The size entry is marked missing in some rows and otherwise reads once, few, many or a size class.

J: TRBJ2-5; D: .; size: .; V: TRBV24-1; DNA: TGTGCCACCAGTGATGGGGGCAGGTCCCTGGGAGGAGAGACCCAGTACTTC; CDR3: CATSDGGRSLGGETQYF
J: TRBJ1-1; D: TRBD1; size: .; V: TRBV4-1; DNA: TGCGCCAGCAGCCAACCGAACCGGGACAGGAGAAGACTTTTT; CDR3: CASSQPNRDRRRLF
J: TRBJ2-5; D: .; size: many; V: TRBV12-3/TRBV12-4; DNA: TGTGCCAGCAGTTTAGTCACAGGGAAACAAGAGACCCAGTACTTC; CDR3: CASSLVTGKQETQYF
J: TRBJ2-7; D: TRBD2; size: few; V: TRBV7-2; DNA: TGTGCCAGCAGCGCAGCCGGGGGGAGCTCCTACGAGCAGTACTTC; CDR3: CASSAAGGSSYEQYF
J: TRBJ2-1; D: TRBD1; size: many; V: TRBV5-1; DNA: TGCGCCAGCAGCGTGGGACAGCTCAAAGGTGAGCAGTTCTTC; CDR3: CASSVGQLKGEQFF
J: TRBJ2-5; D: .; size: many; V: TRBV20-1; DNA: TGCAGTGCTAGGGCTCGGGGGACCCAGTACTTC; CDR3: CSARARGTQYF
J: TRBJ1-3; D: .; size: many; V: TRBV5-5; DNA: TGTGCCAGCAGCTGGGGGTCTGGAAACACCATATATTTT; CDR3: CASSWGSGNTIYF
J: TRBJ1-1; D: .; size: many; V: TRBV29-1; DNA: TGCAGCGTGGTCTACAGGGAGGGCACTGAAGCTTTCTTT; CDR3: CSVVYREGTEAFF
J: TRBJ1-4; D: TRBD1; size: .; V: TRBV20-1; DNA: TGCAGTGCTAGAGACCCGGGACAGTTTGGCGAAAAACTGTTTTTT; CDR3: CSARDPGQFGEKLFF
J: TRBJ2-1; D: .; size: many; V: TRBV5-1; DNA: TGCGCCAGCAGCTTGAAATTTCAGGCTGGCAATGAGCAGTTCTTC; CDR3: CASSLKFQAGNEQFF
J: TRBJ1-5; D: TRBD1; size: few; V: TRBV3-1; DNA: TGTGCCAGCAGCCAAGGGACAGGGCCAAATCAGCCCCAGCATTTT; CDR3: CASSQGTGPNQPQHF
J: TRBJ1-4; D: .; size: many; V: TRBV23-1; DNA: TGCGCCAGCAGTCTCCGACAGGATCCTAATGAAAAACTGTTTTTT; CDR3: CASSLRQDPNEKLFF
J: TRBJ2-3; D: .; size: many; V: TRBV5-1; DNA: TGCGCCAGCAGCCCGGAAGGGCGGCAGGGTGTAGATACGCAGTATTTT; CDR3: CASSPEGRQGVDTQYF
J: TRBJ1-5; D: .; size: many; V: TRBV28; DNA: TGTGCCAGCAGTTTGGCACAGGGAGATCAGCCCCAGCATTTT; CDR3: CASSLAQGDQPQHF
J: TRBJ1-6; D: .; size: .; V: TRBV27; DNA: TGTGCCAGCAGTTTATCCCGCCCTGCATCACCCCTCCACTTT; CDR3: CASSLSRPASPLHF
J: TRBJ2-6; D: .; size: many; V: TRBV6-1; DNA: TGTGCCAGCAGGAGACAGGTATCCGGGGCCAACGTCCTGACTTTC; CDR3: CASRRQVSGANVLTF
J: TRBJ2-5; D: .; size: few; V: TRBV5-6; DNA: TGTGCCAGCGCCGACTGGCCGCGCCAAGAGACCCAGTACTTC; CDR3: CASADWPRQETQYF
J: TRBJ2-3; D: .; size: many; V: TRBV6-1; DNA: TGTGCCAGCAGCCCCCCCACTAGCCCAGATACGCAGTATTTT; CDR3: CASSPPTSPDTQYF
J: TRBJ2-2; D: .; size: many; V: TRBV5-1; DNA: TGCGCCAGCAGTCCCATGGACGGAACAGATACCGGGGAGCTGTTTTTT; CDR3: CASSPMDGTDTGELFF
J: TRBJ2-5; D: TRBD2; size: few; V: TRBV30; DNA: TGTGCCGTGTGGGGGGGTGGGCAAGAGACCCAGTACTTC; CDR3: CAVWGGGQETQYF
J: TRBJ1-3; D: .; size: many; V: TRBV5-1; DNA: TGCGCCAGCAGCGCTGGACGACAGTTCTTCTCTGGAAACACCATATATTTT; CDR3: CASSAGRQFFSGNTIYF
J: TRBJ2-3; D: TRBD2; size: .; V: TRBV6-1; DNA: TGTGCCAGCAGGCCGACTAGCGGTAGCACAGATACGCAGTATTTT; CDR3: CASRPTSGSTDTQYF
J: TRBJ1-4; D: TRBD1; size: .; V: TRBV14; DNA: TGTGCCAGCAGCCAAGTGACAGGGGGCCCTGAAAAACTGTTTTTT; CDR3: CASSQVTGGPEKLFF
J: TRBJ2-2; D: .; size: .; V: TRBV7-2; DNA: TGTGCCAGCAGCTCCAGGGCCACCGGGGAGCTGTTTTTT; CDR3: CASSSRATGELFF
J: TRBJ1-2; D: TRBD1; size: .; V: TRBV20-1; DNA: TGCACTGCAGAGGACAGGGGGACTTATGGCTACACCTTC; CDR3: CTAEDRGTYGYTF
J: TRBJ2-1; D: TRBD2; size: many; V: TRBV30; DNA: TGTGCCTGGAGTCGCGGGGGGACGTACAATGAGCAGTTCTTC; CDR3: CAWSRGGTYNEQFF
J: TRBJ1-5; D: .; size: many; V: TRBV6-1; DNA: TGTGCCAGCAGTGAGGTGGGGCAAGGTCAGCCCCAGCATTTT; CDR3: CASSEVGQGQPQHF